This TCR beta chain came from a study of control samples from healthy donors and cancer patients. Profiled with immunoSEQ multiplex PCR; TCRdb holds only in-frame clones, not every one. The sample includes about 100,000 clones, approximately 80% of them seen just once. Trimming took off 2 bases at V and 4 bases at J, with 12 bases between the two ends. This CDR3 is 14 amino acids long. The germline V gene has CDR1 GTSNPN and CDR2 SVGIG (reference sequence). Sequenced material: blood. The sequence came from a young man in good health. This chain joins TRBV30 and TRBJ2-1; tentatively, D is TRBD2 (6 bases). In nucleotides, the CDR3 is TGTGCCTGGAGTTATAACGGGGGTTACAATGAGCAGTTCTTC. This gives the protein CAWSYNGGYNEQFF.